The source of this TCR beta chain is a study of OX40 agonist ivuxolimab in advanced cancers. Overall study: Dosing consisted of intravenous ivuxolimab at 0.01 to 10 mg/kg every 2 weeks. Findings and caveats of the study: Which antigen the expanded peripheral T cells recognized is unknown. In the 0.1-3.0 mg/kg groups, partial responders showed among the lowest expansion.

The protocol was immunoSEQ multiplex PCR, while the TCRdb copy is restricted to in-frame clones and leaves out a portion. The sample has roughly 76,000 clones; about 91% are singletons. Looked up from germline, CDR1 is DFQATT and CDR2 is SNEGSKA (reference sequence). This CDR3 comprises 10 residues. V shed 3 bases and J shed 6 bases, with 5 bases lying between them. As for this clone: Its target is unknown.

Samples were taken at baseline and on day 1 of cycles 4 and 7. This specimen consisted of CD4+ or CD8+ T cells sorted from blood, obtained in a trial of the OX40 agonist ivuxolimab. The clonotype comes from an adult with an advanced solid tumor such as melanoma, head and neck, liver or kidney cancer. This chain uses TRBV20-1 with TRBJ1-2; D gene ambiguous. In DNA form, the CDR3 reads TGCAGTGCTAGCCGAGATGGCTACACCTTC. Translating gives CSASRDGYTF.